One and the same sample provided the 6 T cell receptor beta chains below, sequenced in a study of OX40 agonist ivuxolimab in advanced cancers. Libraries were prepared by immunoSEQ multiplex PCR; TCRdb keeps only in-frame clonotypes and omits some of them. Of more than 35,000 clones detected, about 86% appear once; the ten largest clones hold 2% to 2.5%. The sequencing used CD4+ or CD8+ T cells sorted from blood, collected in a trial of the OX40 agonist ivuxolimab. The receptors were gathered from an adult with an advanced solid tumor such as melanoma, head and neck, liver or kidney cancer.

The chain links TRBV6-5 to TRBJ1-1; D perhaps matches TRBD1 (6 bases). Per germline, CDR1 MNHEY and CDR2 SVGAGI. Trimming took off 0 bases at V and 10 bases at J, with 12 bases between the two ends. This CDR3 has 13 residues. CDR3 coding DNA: TGTGCCAGCAGTTACTCGAGCCCCAGGGGAGCTTTCTTT. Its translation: CASSYSSPRGAFF.

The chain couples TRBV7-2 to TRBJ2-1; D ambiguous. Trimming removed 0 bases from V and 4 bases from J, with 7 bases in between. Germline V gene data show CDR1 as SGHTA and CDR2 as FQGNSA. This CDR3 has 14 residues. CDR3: CASSLAPTYNEQFF. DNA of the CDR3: TGTGCCAGCAGCTTAGCGCCGACGTACAATGAGCAGTTCTTC.

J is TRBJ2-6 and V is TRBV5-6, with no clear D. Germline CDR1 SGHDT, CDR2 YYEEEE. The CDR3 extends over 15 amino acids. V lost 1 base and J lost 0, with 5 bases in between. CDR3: CASSLLSSGANVLTF. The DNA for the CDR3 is TGTGCCAGCAGCTTGCTCAGCTCTGGGGCCAACGTCCTGACTTTC.

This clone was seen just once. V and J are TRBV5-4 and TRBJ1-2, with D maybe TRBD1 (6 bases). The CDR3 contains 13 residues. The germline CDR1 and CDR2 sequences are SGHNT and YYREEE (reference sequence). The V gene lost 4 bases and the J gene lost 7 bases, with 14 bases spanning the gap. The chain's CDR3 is CASSPGEGLGYTF. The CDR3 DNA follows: TGTGCCAGCAGCCCAGGGGAGGGGCTTGGCTACACCTTC.

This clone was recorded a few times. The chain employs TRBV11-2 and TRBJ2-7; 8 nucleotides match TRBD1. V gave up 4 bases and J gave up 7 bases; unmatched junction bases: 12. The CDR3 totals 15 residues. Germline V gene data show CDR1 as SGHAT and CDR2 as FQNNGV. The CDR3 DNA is TGTGCCAGCAGCTCAAACGGTAGACAGGGGAGGGAGCAGTACTTC. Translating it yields CASSSNGRQGREQYF.

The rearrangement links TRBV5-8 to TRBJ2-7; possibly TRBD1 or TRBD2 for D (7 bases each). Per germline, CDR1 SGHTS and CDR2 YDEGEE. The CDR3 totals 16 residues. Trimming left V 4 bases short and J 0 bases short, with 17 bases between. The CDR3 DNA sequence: TGTGCCAGCAGCCGGGGAGGGGGCCTTAGCTCCTACGAGCAGTACTTC. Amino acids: CASSRGGGLSSYEQYF.